The T cell receptor beta chain described here comes from a study of long-term antiretroviral therapy in people with HIV. Study overall: A decade or so separates the oldest specimens from the later 2015 immediate-ART recommendation.

Overall study findings and caveats: Specimens of blood were obtained during about 2004 to 2018, possibly under older ART regimens.

At survey level, the immunoSEQ assay was run in its v3.0 version. The protocol was immunoSEQ multiplex PCR, while the TCRdb copy is restricted to in-frame clones and leaves out a portion. The table shows about 25,000 clones, with approximately 83% occurring only once. The CDR3 has 15 residues. Trimming took off 0 bases at V and 1 base at J, with 9 bases between the two ends. The V gene's germline CDR1 is LGHNA and CDR2 YNFKEQ. For each donor, at least one pre-ART and at least two post-ART PBMC samples were available. Every specimen held between about 0.9-11 million cryopreserved PBMC. These were thawed and washed before DNA extraction. This clone has only one observation. The antigen is undetermined.

Specimen: unsorted PBMCs, collected around 4.5 years after starting antiretroviral therapy. The TCR comes from a man aged 25 to 40 with HIV. This chain uses TRBV4-2 with TRBJ1-2, with D unclear. This CDR3 reads CASSQDPGSNYGYTF. As DNA, the CDR3 is TGTGCCAGCAGCCAAGACCCCGGCAGTAACTATGGCTACACCTTC.